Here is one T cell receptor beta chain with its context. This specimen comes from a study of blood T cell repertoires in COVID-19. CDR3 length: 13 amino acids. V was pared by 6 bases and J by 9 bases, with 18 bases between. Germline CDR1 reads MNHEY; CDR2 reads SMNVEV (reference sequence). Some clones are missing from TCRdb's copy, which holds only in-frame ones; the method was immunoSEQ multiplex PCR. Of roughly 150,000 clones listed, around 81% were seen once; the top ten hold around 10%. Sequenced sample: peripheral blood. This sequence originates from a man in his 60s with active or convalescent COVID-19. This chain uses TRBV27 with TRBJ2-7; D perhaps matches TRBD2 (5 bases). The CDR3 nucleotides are TGTGCCAGCAGGCTGGACGGAGGAGAGGGGCAGTACTTC. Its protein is CASRLDGGEGQYF.